This T cell receptor (beta chain) came from a study of T-cell memory formation after mild COVID-19. TCRdb reanalysed the 5' RACE reads using MiXCR and keeps one entry per CDR3 protein. The sample yields under 650,000 distinct CDR3 sequences, roughly 17% seen once. The study's findings and limits: Memory sampled before infection contained some responding clones, suggesting cross-reactive memory joined. While clones contracting from day 15 to 85 were balanced between CD4 and CD8, later expanders leaned CD4+. Researchers could not confirm that second-wave clones peaking on day 37 targeted SARS-CoV-2.

In this sample, this clonotype turned up many times. Antigen unknown. This receptor was obtained from an adult woman who had mild COVID-19 (a few samples of this study predate the infection). Cell type and time point are not known. Source material: PBMCs or a T cell subset sorted from them (not recorded which).

The CDR3 here is CASSPDQGIDYEQYF. The CDR3 DNA reads as TGTGCCAGCAGCCCGGATCAGGGAATTGACTACGAGCAGTACTTC. This chain uses TRBV25-1 with TRBJ2-7; the D gene is possibly TRBD1 (5 bases). The CDR3 totals 15 residues. Germline CDR1 MGHDK, CDR2 SYGVNS. Deletions cut 6 bases from V and 3 bases from J, with 18 bases between.